The present T cell receptor beta chain was sequenced within a study of cytomegalovirus exposure and HLA in healthy donors. Germline CDR1 and CDR2: MNHEY and SVGAGI. J gave up 8 bases and V 0 bases, and 10 bases lay outside the gene matches. CDR3 size: 16 residues. This clone was seen only a few times. In the PCR, 60 Vbeta and 13 Jbeta primers were used. Clones were sequenced by immunoSEQ multiplex PCR, and TCRdb holds only the in-frame ones, with some missing. The sample carries some 150,000 clones, 75% to 90% recorded once. The chain carries TRBV6-5 and TRBJ2-1, with 7 positions matching TRBD1. This clonotype originated in a woman aged 25 to 39 in good health and CMV-seronegative. Sequencing was carried out using PBMCs. In nucleotides, the CDR3 is TGTGCCAGCAGTTACTCCCCCGGCAGGGGGAGCGATGAGCAGTTCTTC. It codes for CASSYSPGRGSDEQFF.